This TCR beta chain appears in the sequencing data of a study of cytomegalovirus exposure and HLA in healthy donors. Study-level points and caveats: Analysis was carried out at a later point, and it linked a missense DCLRE1C variant to TCR beta V- and J-gene trimming.

While unrecorded immune exposures were likely, the donors were nominally healthy when sampled. The CDR3 runs to 21 residues. V lost 6 bases and J lost 0; bases outside the gene matches: 17. The V gene's germline CDR1 is LNHDA and CDR2 SQIVND (reference sequence). As to this clone: The antigen remains undetermined.

Primers for the PCR totalled 60 Vbeta and 13 Jbeta. This table comes from immunoSEQ multiplex PCR, and its TCRdb copy is limited to in-frame clones, with some not included. The sample comprises around 100,000 clones, approximately 81% of which are singletons, and approximately 3% rests with the top ten. This rearrangement joins TRBV19 to TRBJ2-1, with 13 bases aligning to TRBD2. What was sequenced was PBMCs. This clonotype was obtained from a woman younger than 35 in good health and CMV-seropositive. The CDR3 DNA sequence: TGTGCCAGTAGCCGTCCCTTAGGGACTAGCGGGGCCCTACTCTCCTACAATGAGCAGTTCTTC. Translation: CASSRPLGTSGALLSYNEQFF. Drawing the rest from reference TRBV19 and TRBJ2-1, the complete variable domain is DGGITQSPKYLFRKEGQNVTLSCEQNLNHDAMYWYRQDPGQGLRLIYYSQIVNDFQKGDIAEGYSVSREKKESFPLTVTSAQKNPTAFYLCASSRPLGTSGALLSYNEQFFGPGTRLTVL.